This entry lists 24 T cell receptor beta chains sequenced from one sample in a study of T cell repertoires in cytomegalovirus infection. For these receptors, no antigen is known. MiXCR, applied by TCRdb to the reads, yields one record per CDR3 protein. The sample lists about 330,000 distinct CDR3 sequences, approximately 30% occurring once. Source: cultured PBMCs, taken from culture after CMV antigen stimulation. These receptors were taken from a human donor in good health (CMV status not recorded). Some clones in this sample may be carry-over from other donors' samples.

The chain uses TRBV19 and TRBJ2-7; 7 bases align to TRBD2. The CDR3 is 13 amino acids. Germline lookup yields CDR1 LNHDA and CDR2 SQIVND (reference sequence). After removal of 4 bases from V and 5 bases from J, the junction contained 5 bases not matched to a gene. The chain's CDR3 is CASSSGGGNEQYF. The CDR3 region has the DNA TGTGCCAGTAGTAGCGGGGGTGGCAACGAGCAGTACTTC.

V and J are TRBV6-2 or TRBV6-3 and TRBJ1-5; TRBD1 matches at 10 bases. The CDR3 has 14 amino acids. CDR1 is MNHEY, CDR2 SVGEGT, per germline. Unmatched junction bases numbered 9, after V lost 10 bases and J lost 6 bases. CDR3 region: CATGTGTGVQPQHF. Here the CDR3 DNA reads TGTGCCACTGGAACCGGGACAGGGGTTCAGCCCCAGCATTTT.

This chain uses TRBV7-2 with TRBJ2-7; TRBD2 agrees at 10 bases. The germline gives CDR1 SGHTA, CDR2 FQGNSA. The CDR3 runs 14 residues. V shed 4 bases and J 12 bases; nucleotides not matched to a gene: 12. The CDR3: CASSSPGLARDLYF. The CDR3 DNA is TGTGCCAGCAGCTCTCCGGGACTAGCGAGGGATCTGTACTTC.

The CDR3 spells CATSDFLFGQNTGELFF. CDR3 sequence (DNA): TGTGCCACCAGTGATTTCCTTTTCGGACAGAACACCGGGGAGCTGTTTTTT. J is TRBJ2-2 and V is TRBV24-1, with a tentative D call TRBD1 (5 bases). The germline CDR1 and CDR2 sequences are KGHDR and SFDVKD. This CDR3 spans 17 amino acids. V was pared by 1 base and J by 1 base, with 12 bases between.

This clonotype was recorded once. The chain uses TRBV11-2 and TRBJ1-1; unclear D gene. There are 15 residues in the CDR3. CDR1 is SGHAT and CDR2 is FQNNGV in the germline V gene. Between the trimmed V and J ends, which lost 0 bases and 5 bases, there was a span of 13 bases. The CDR3 DNA is TGTGCCAGCAGCTTAGATCTCGGGCTTTCAACTGAAGCTTTCTTT. This translates into CASSLDLGLSTEAFF.

This clonotype was counted only a few times. This chain uses TRBV6-6 with TRBJ2-7, with 9 bases identical to TRBD2. Trimming took 5 bases from V and 7 from J; bases not matched to a gene: 18. Germline loops: CDR1 MNHNY, CDR2 SVGAGI (reference sequence). The CDR3 consists of 17 residues. The CDR3 sequence: CASSPRGGAGGIGEQYF. The CDR3 DNA follows: TGTGCCAGCAGTCCCCGAGGGGGAGCGGGAGGCATCGGAGAGCAGTACTTC.

The chain is built from TRBV24-1 and TRBJ1-5, with D tentatively TRBD1 (5 bases). The V gene's germline CDR1 is KGHDR and CDR2 SFDVKD. The CDR3 runs to 12 residues. V was cut by 12 bases and J by 3 bases, with 11 bases left in between. CDR3 nucleotide sequence: TGTGCCCCCGGGGCCAACAATCAGCCCCAGCATTTT. It specifies CAPGANNQPQHF.

V and J are TRBV20-1 and TRBJ1-5; 8 bases agree with TRBD1. Germline V gives CDR1 DFQATT, CDR2 SNEGSKA (reference sequence). The V gene end was trimmed by 3 bases and the J gene end by 2 bases; junction bases not matched to a gene: 9. The CDR3 runs 16 residues. The CDR3 region has the DNA TGCAGTGCTAGGGAAACAGGGGGTAGGGGCAATCAGCCCCAGCATTTT. Translated, it gives CSARETGGRGNQPQHF.

V and J are TRBV29-1 and TRBJ2-5; D gene ambiguous. In germline, CDR1 is SQVTM, CDR2 ANQGSEA. V was trimmed by 4 bases and J by 2 bases, leaving 2 bases between them. This CDR3 is built from 10 residues. The CDR3 coding sequence is TGCAGCGTTGGACAAGAGACCCAGTACTTC. Encoded protein: CSVGQETQYF. The full variable domain, rest sourced from reference TRBV29-1 and TRBJ2-5, is SAVISQKPSRDICQRGTSLTIQCQVDSQVTMMFWYRQQPGQSLTLIATANQGSEATYESGFVIDKFPISRPNLTFSTLTVSNMSPEDSSIYLCSVGQETQYFGPGTRLLVL.

The V gene is TRBV15, the J gene TRBJ2-1, with D uncertain. The CDR3 runs to 14 residues. Trimming removed 0 bases from V and 6 bases from J, with 9 bases in between. Germline values: CDR1 LNHNV, CDR2 YYDKDF (reference sequence). The DNA of the CDR3 is TGTGCCACCAGCAGAGATTTGGTTACCAATGAGCAGTTCTTC. Its protein is CATSRDLVTNEQFF.

The genes are TRBV24-1 and TRBJ1-2, with 8 bases matching TRBD1. The junction had 5 bases not matched to a gene; V was cut back by 3 bases and J by 3 bases. This CDR3 has 15 residues. Per germline, CDR1 KGHDR and CDR2 SFDVKD. The CDR3 DNA is TGTGCCACCAGTGATCCCCTGACAGGGGACTATGGCTACACCTTC. Its translation is CATSDPLTGDYGYTF.

V usage is TRBV12-3 or TRBV12-4 and J usage is TRBJ2-2; TRBD1 or TRBD2 may be the D gene (5 bases each). The CDR3 has 17 residues. V was trimmed by 7 bases and J by 3 bases, leaving 21 bases between them. The CDR3 spells CASTLTGLVGDTGELFF. As DNA, the CDR3 is TGTGCCAGCACCTTAACGGGGCTAGTGGGCGACACCGGGGAGCTGTTTTTT.

A single count supports this clonotype. This likely comes from a read error, as the CDR3 has no conserved phenylalanine or tryptophan at its end. This sequence joins TRBV7-2 and TRBJ2-3; 8 bases are a match to TRBD2. Trimming removed 5 bases from V and 2 bases from J; junction bases left unmatched: 9. The V gene's germline CDR1 is SGHTA and CDR2 FQGNSA. The CDR3 contains 16 residues. CDR3 DNA: TGTGCCAGCAGCCCGCCGGGACTAGATCACACAGATACGCAGTATTCT. Translation gives CASSPPGLDHTDTQYS.

V gene TRBV7-2 combines with J gene TRBJ1-1; TRBD1 aligns across 9 bases. J lost 6 bases, V lost 3 bases, and 8 bases had no gene match. CDR1 is SGHTA, CDR2 FQGNSA, per germline. CDR3 length: 15 residues. CDR3 in DNA: TGTGCCAGCAGCTTTCGGCCGGGACAGGGAGCTGAAGCTTTCTTT. This translates into CASSFRPGQGAEAFF.

This clonotype was seen a handful of times. The rearrangement joins TRBV19 to TRBJ1-2; 8 nucleotides align to TRBD1. CDR1 and CDR2 (germline): LNHDA, SQIVND (reference sequence). V dropped 6 bases and J dropped 8; count of bases not matched to a gene: 8. The CDR3 is 13 residues long. This CDR3 is CASRPRTGKGYTF. The CDR3 coding sequence is TGTGCCAGTAGGCCGCGGACAGGGAAAGGCTACACCTTC.

V and J are TRBV6-1 and TRBJ2-1; 13 nucleotides agree with TRBD2. V dropped 1 base and J dropped 9; count of bases not matched to a gene: 6. This CDR3 region has 16 residues. CDR1 and CDR2 (germline): MNHNS, SASEGT. This CDR3 reads CASSEGTSGRGIEQFF. The CDR3 coding sequence is TGTGCCAGCAGTGAAGGAACTAGCGGGAGGGGTATTGAGCAGTTCTTC.

The chain uses TRBV7-2 and TRBJ1-1, with 9 bases identical to TRBD1. The CDR3 length is 13 residues. J gave up 9 bases and V 5 bases, and 7 bases lay outside the gene matches. The germline gives CDR1 SGHTA, CDR2 FQGNSA. The CDR3 DNA follows: TGTGCCAGCAGCCAGGACAGGGGATTGAAAGCTTTCTTT. It translates to CASSQDRGLKAFF.

This clonotype was observed a handful of times. The chain joins TRBV25-1 to TRBJ2-1; TRBD2 agrees at 8 bases. This CDR3 is 15 amino acids long. Germline V gene sequence: CDR1 MGHDK, CDR2 SYGVNS. The trim removed 7 bases at V and 7 bases at J, leaving 12 bases unmatched. Here the CDR3 reads CASMLGAAGGNEQFF. The CDR3 DNA follows: TGTGCCAGCATGTTAGGGGCGGCGGGAGGTAATGAGCAGTTCTTC.

The chain joins TRBV20-1 to TRBJ2-7; D remains ambiguous. Germline V gene lookup returns CDR1 DFQATT and CDR2 SNEGSKA (reference sequence). Trimming removed 2 bases from V and 6 bases from J, with 11 bases in between. The CDR3 consists of 12 residues. CDR3 amino acids: CSARWVSPEQYF. The CDR3 DNA is TGCAGTGCTAGATGGGTTAGTCCCGAGCAGTACTTC.

This clonotype appeared many times. V usage is TRBV7-2 and J usage is TRBJ2-7; D perhaps matches TRBD2 (5 bases). V was trimmed by 5 bases and J by 0 bases, leaving 11 bases between them. The CDR3 extends over 14 amino acids. Germline V gene sequence: CDR1 SGHTA, CDR2 FQGNSA. The CDR3 here is CASSRGGSSYEQYV. DNA of the CDR3: TGTGCCAGCAGCCGGGGTGGTAGCTCCTACGAGCAGTACGTC.

V gene TRBV6-5 combines with J gene TRBJ2-7; 11 nucleotides line up with TRBD2. Germline CDR1 is MNHEY and CDR2 is SVGAGI. This CDR3 is built from 13 residues. Unmatched junction bases numbered 4, after V lost 5 bases and J lost 7 bases. CDR3 loop: CASSRTSGREQYV. In DNA form, the CDR3 reads TGTGCCAGCAGTAGGACTAGCGGGCGGGAGCAGTACGTC.

The rearrangement uses TRBV29-1 and TRBJ1-2; tentatively, D is TRBD1 (5 bases). Germline CDR1 and CDR2: SQVTM and ANQGSEA. V lost 6 bases and J 2 bases, leaving 13 bases between the germline ends. The CDR3 length is 13 residues. Here the CDR3 DNA reads TGCAGCGTCAAGCTCGACAGCAACTATGGCTACACCTTC. This codes for CSVKLDSNYGYTF. Supplemented by reference TRBV29-1 and TRBJ1-2, the full variable domain reads SAVISQKPSRDICQRGTSLTIQCQVDSQVTMMFWYRQQPGQSLTLIATANQGSEATYESGFVIDKFPISRPNLTFSTLTVSNMSPEDSSIYLCSVKLDSNYGYTFGSGTRLTVV.

V gene TRBV6-2 or TRBV6-3 combines with J gene TRBJ1-4; TRBD1 aligns across 10 bases. V gave up 2 bases and J gave up 11 bases; unmatched junction bases: 8. The CDR3 length is 15 residues. CDR1 is MNHEY and CDR2 is SVGEGT in the germline V gene. DNA of the CDR3: TGTGCCAGCAGTTACGCGGGACAGGGGAAGGAGAAACTGTTTTTT. It encodes CASSYAGQGKEKLFF.

The gene calls are TRBV12-3 or TRBV12-4 and TRBJ2-3, with D possibly called TRBD1 or TRBD2 (6 bases each). The CDR3 extends over 14 amino acids. Trimming took 11 bases from V and 0 from J, leaving 15 bases between them. The CDR3 here is CASRGRSSTDTQYF. The CDR3 nucleotides read TGTGCCTCCCGGGGGCGTTCTAGCACAGATACGCAGTATTTT.